A single sample is the source of the 8 T cell receptor beta chains below, sequenced in a study of CD8+ T cells in alopecia areata. The pooled cutaneous lymph node cells were sorted using several markers (CD4, CD8alpha, NKG2D, NKG2ACE and others). RNA, once extracted, was reverse transcribed into cDNA for use as the sequencing template. Sequencing used immunoSEQ multiplex PCR; TCRdb keeps in-frame clones, though not all of them. The sample presents 270,000 or so clones, none singletons. Source material: CD4+ T cells sorted from a lymph node. The source of these receptors is a C3H/HeJ mouse with alopecia areata. The strain bears MHC haplotype H2-k.

On this clone: The genes are named according to mouse. The read stops 4 residues short of the end of the CDR3; the missing end is completed from the germline J gene. The chain couples TRBV13-2 to TRBJ2-5; 12 nucleotides line up with TRBD1. This CDR3 comprises 14 residues. The germline V gene has CDR1 NNHNN and CDR2 SYGAGS (reference sequence). CDR3 DNA, as far as it was read: TGTGCCAGCGGTGAGGGACAGGGGGCAGAC. It codes for CASGEGQGAD. The whole CDR3 is CASGEGQGADTQYF.

Comment on this clone: Genes here carry mouse names. Read sequence stops 4 residues before the CDR3 end, and the germline J gene provides the missing end. The genes are TRBV13-3 and TRBJ2-1; maybe TRBD2 (6 bases). Looked up from germline, CDR1 is NNHDY and CDR2 is SYVADS. This CDR3 is built from 13 residues. V was cut by 0 bases and J by 6 bases, with 7 bases left in between. The sequenced part of the CDR3 DNA is TGTGCCAGCAGTGATGCTGGGGTTGCT. It encodes CASSDAGVA. The entire CDR3 protein reads CASSDAGVAEQFF.

This clone was picked up a small number of times. Any gene name here is a mouse gene name. Sequencing ends 3 residues short of the CDR3 end; the germline J gene provides the rest. This sample also contains other DNA sequences that code for the same CDR3. The V call is TRBV19, the J call TRBJ1-6; TRBD1 aligns across 7 bases. TRBJ1-6 is an ORF for which the function is uncertain. This CDR3 spans 14 amino acids. Trimming at V came to 5 bases and at J to 3 bases, leaving 2 bases not matched to a gene. Germline V gene sequence: CDR1 FNHDT, CDR2 SITEND (reference sequence). The sequenced part of the CDR3 DNA is TGTGCCAGCAGGACAGGGAGCTATAATTCGCCC. This codes for CASRTGSYNSP. The full CDR3 reads CASRTGSYNSPLYF.

There are a few counts of this clone. Mouse gene names and germline throughout. The CDR3 end lies 3 residues beyond the end of the read and is filled in from the germline J gene. This chain links TRBV13-1 with TRBJ1-6, with 8 bases that match TRBD1. TRBJ1-6 is identified as an open reading frame with a role that is uncertain. V shed 2 bases, J shed 1 base, and the junction held 2 bases outside the gene matches. CDR3 size: 16 residues. Germline-derived CDR1 and CDR2 are NSHNY and SYGAGN. The covered CDR3 bases are TGTGCCAGCAGTGAAGACAGGGGATCCTATAATTCGCCC. This codes for CASSEDRGSYNSP. Given in full, the CDR3 is CASSEDRGSYNSPLYF.

Of note for this clone: The gene names here belong to mouse. The CDR3 end is not reached by the read, which stops 4 residues before it; the germline J gene fills it in. The chain combines TRBV19 with TRBJ2-5; TRBD1 aligns across 8 bases. The germline V gene encodes CDR1 FNHDT and CDR2 SITEND (reference sequence). The CDR3 is 15 amino acids. CDR3 sequence reads: CASSILDRGRDTQYF. CDR3 DNA, as far as it was read: TGTGCCAGCAGTATCCTCGACAGGGGCCGAGAC.

About this clone: Gene names and germline refer to mouse. The missing CDR3 end, 3 residues past where the read stops, is filled in from the germline J gene. The chain uses TRBV19 and TRBJ1-6; D perhaps matches TRBD1 (5 bases). TRBJ1-6 is placed among ORFs of uncertain function. The germline V gene has CDR1 FNHDT and CDR2 SITEND (reference sequence). V lost 4 bases and J lost 4, with 9 bases in between. The CDR3 covers 14 residues. The CDR3 here is CASSSRQYNSPLYF. The CDR3 DNA, read in part, is TGTGCCAGCAGTTCCCGACAGTATAATTCGCCC.

Turning to this clone: This may be a read error: a much more frequent sequence differs by one nucleotide. These gene names are mouse names. The read falls 4 residues short of the CDR3 end, and the missing part is taken from the germline J gene. The chain carries TRBV13-3 and TRBJ2-3, with D possibly matching TRBD1 (6 bases). Germline CDR1 and CDR2: NNHDY and SYVADS. Trimming shortened V by 4 bases and J by 0 bases, and 12 bases separated the two germline ends. The CDR3 runs to 15 residues. CDR3 amino acids: CASSIGTTSAETLYF. The DNA read from the CDR3 is TGTGCCAGCAGTATAGGGACAACTAGTGCAGAA.

For this clone: The gene names given are mouse names. The read finishes 4 residues shy of the CDR3 end, and the germline J gene is used to complete it. The rearrangement uses TRBV1 and TRBJ2-1; 8 positions match TRBD2. There are 17 residues in the CDR3. Germline V gene sequence: CDR1 NSQYPW, CDR2 LRSPGD (reference sequence). V lost 0 bases, J lost 1 base, and 5 bases stayed unmatched. CDR3: CTCSADGLGGNYAEQFF. The CDR3 bases that were read are TGCACCTGCAGTGCAGATGGGCTGGGGGGAAACTATGCT.